This paragraph reports one T cell receptor beta chain. The data were obtained in a study of blood T cell repertoires in COVID-19. Study background: Sites across the United States, Italy and Spain contributed samples from acute and convalescent COVID-19. T cells, B-cell-depleted T cells, or PBMCs provided the cDNA or gDNA that served as material.

Authors' data handling: How many nucleated cells were present was estimated from reference gene primer amplification. Assay: immunoSEQ multiplex PCR; the TCRdb copy retains only in-frame clones and omits some. V, J and clone size are those of that table, while D and trimming were read from the DNA. The data contain more than 110,000 clones, 70% to 90% of them singletons. Germline CDR1 and CDR2: LNHDA and SQIVND (reference sequence). With 6 bases removed from V and 6 bases from J, the gap between germline ends came to 15 bases. The CDR3 is 13 amino acids. This chain connects TRBV19 to TRBJ2-7; D is perhaps TRBD1 (6 bases). The sequencing input was peripheral blood. This sequence was found in a man aged 50-60 years with acute or convalescent COVID-19. The CDR3: CASRLQGMGEQYF. For the CDR3, the DNA is TGTGCCAGTAGATTACAGGGAATGGGCGAGCAGTACTTC.